These 23 T cell receptor beta chains share one sample of origin, sequenced in a study of CD8+ T cells in alopecia areata (dated by TCRdb to about 2018). The sample's time point, from its label and the paper: roughly 24 weeks on oral tofacitinib. The label giving this sample's treatment or condition can be read as: oral pan-JAK inhibitor, 5-10 mg twice daily. The library relied on the immunoSEQ multiplex PCR assay. RNA was extracted from all samples and reverse transcribed into cDNA as template for TCR sequencing. Drawn from immuneACCESS, this table holds only the in-frame rearrangements with V and J called that TCRdb kept. Clones are partly lost; checked studies trace under half to an unresolved V gene and leave the rest unexplained. This sample gives roughly 190,000 clones in total; over 55% of them show up just once. The ten biggest clones cover 0.85% to 1.3% of the sample. Sequences were derived from CD4+ T cells sorted from blood, sampled at week 24, from a patient treated with tofacitinib. These TCRs come from a human donor with alopecia areata.

This chain joins TRBV7-2 and TRBJ2-5; 8 positions agree with TRBD2. The V segment lost 2 bases and the J segment 0 bases; nucleotides outside the gene matches: 2. Germline V lookup: CDR1 SGHTA, CDR2 FQGNSA. This CDR3 spans 15 amino acids. In DNA form, the CDR3 reads TGTGCCAGCAGCTTATTAGCGGGAAACCAAGAGACCCAGTACTTC. Translating gives CASSLLAGNQETQYF.

The chain carries TRBV10-3 and TRBJ2-5, with unresolved D. The CDR3 is 11 residues long. Looked up from germline, CDR1 is ENHRY and CDR2 is SYGVKD. V lost 9 bases, J lost 2 bases, and 7 bases lay in between. The CDR3: CAIGGQETQYF. The CDR3 DNA is TGTGCCATAGGTGGACAAGAGACCCAGTACTTC.

The chain has TRBV5-1 and TRBJ2-5; TRBD1 matches 7 bases. The CDR3 is made up of 14 amino acids. Unmatched junction bases numbered 6, after V lost 4 bases and J lost 3 bases. The germline V gene encodes CDR1 SGHRS and CDR2 YFSETQ. CDR3 amino acids: CASSVGQVEETQYF. The CDR3, as DNA: TGCGCCAGCAGCGTAGGACAGGTAGAAGAGACCCAGTACTTC.

In its sample, this clone was seen a few times. The chain employs TRBV11-1 and TRBJ2-5; weak D call: TRBD2 (5 bases). CDR1 is SGHAT and CDR2 is FQDESV in the germline V gene (reference sequence). The V and J ends lost 7 bases and 5 bases respectively, with 14 bases between them. This CDR3 is built from 13 residues. CDR3 nucleotides: TGTGCCAGCACCTCTCTGCGGGCGGAGACCCAGTACTTC. Translation gives CASTSLRAETQYF.

The chain couples TRBV5-1 to TRBJ2-6; D unclear. The CDR3 is 21 residues long. V lost 4 bases and J 2 bases, leaving 28 bases between the germline ends. Germline-derived CDR1 and CDR2 are SGHRS and YFSETQ. The CDR3 loop is CASSPSEFSPPRPTGANVLTF. For the CDR3, the DNA is TGCGCCAGCAGCCCATCTGAGTTCAGCCCCCCGAGGCCCACTGGGGCCAACGTCCTGACTTTC.

The sample holds a few counts of this clone. The chain recombines TRBV28 with TRBJ1-5, with a tentative D call TRBD1 (5 bases). Looked up from germline, CDR1 is MDHEN and CDR2 is SYDVKM. V lost 5 bases and J lost 5, with 19 bases in between. The CDR3 loop spans 16 amino acids. The CDR3 loop reads CASSRSAGIGHQPQHF. The CDR3 coding sequence is TGTGCCAGCAGTCGGTCTGCAGGGATTGGGCATCAGCCCCAGCATTTT.

This chain uses TRBV6-5 with TRBJ2-2; D remains ambiguous. Between the trimmed V and J ends, which lost 6 bases and 1 base, there was a span of 0 bases. CDR3 length equals 11 residues. Per germline, CDR1 MNHEY and CDR2 SVGAGI. CDR3 nucleotide sequence: TGTGCCAGCAGGAACACCGGGGAGCTGTTTTTT. This gives the protein CASRNTGELFF.

The gene calls are TRBV11-2 and TRBJ2-4; D may correspond to TRBD1 or TRBD2 (5 bases each). In germline, CDR1 is SGHAT, CDR2 FQNNGV. The CDR3 contains 14 residues. V was shortened by 1 base and J by 9 bases, with 13 bases between the two germline ends. The CDR3 sequence is CASSLVGDVSIQYF. Here the CDR3 DNA reads TGTGCCAGCAGCTTAGTCGGGGACGTAAGCATTCAGTACTTC.

The rearrangement links TRBV7-3 to TRBJ2-3; TRBD2 agrees at 7 bases. CDR1 is SGHTA and CDR2 is FQGTGA in the germline V gene. The trim removed 2 bases at V and 3 bases at J, leaving 5 bases unmatched. The CDR3 has 15 amino acids. CDR3 coding DNA: TGTGCCAGCAGCTTACAAGGCGGGGGTACAGATACGCAGTATTTT. It yields the protein CASSLQGGGTDTQYF.

The chain carries TRBV14 and TRBJ1-4; D perhaps matches TRBD1 (5 bases). In germline, CDR1 is SGHDN, CDR2 FVKESK. Between the trimmed V and J ends, which lost 1 base and 7 bases, there was a span of 13 bases. The CDR3 length is 15 residues. The CDR3 loop reads CASSQVRGTGEKLFF. The DNA for the CDR3 is TGTGCCAGCAGCCAAGTTCGCGGGACGGGTGAAAAACTGTTTTTT.

The chain links TRBV29-1 to TRBJ2-7; D ambiguous. V dropped 7 bases and J dropped 2 bases, with 9 bases sitting between them. There are 11 residues in the CDR3. The germline gives CDR1 SQVTM, CDR2 ANQGSEA. DNA of the CDR3: TGCAGCGCTCCGCGGCCCTACGAGCAGTACTTC. Translating it yields CSAPRPYEQYF.

This sequence joins TRBV7-9 and TRBJ2-3, with a tentative D call TRBD2 (7 bases). Germline V gene lookup returns CDR1 SEHNR and CDR2 FQNEAQ (reference sequence). There are 15 residues in the CDR3. Trimming took off 8 bases at V and 5 bases at J, with 20 bases between the two ends. The CDR3, as DNA: TGTGCCAGCTCTTATGGGGGGGCCAGTGGAGATACGCAGTATTTT. Residues: CASSYGGASGDTQYF.

V gene TRBV5-1 combines with J gene TRBJ2-5, with a weak D call TRBD1 (5 bases). The V end lost 3 bases, the J end lost 1 base, and 13 bases lay between the germline ends. The CDR3 has 15 amino acids. CDR1 is SGHRS and CDR2 is YFSETQ in the germline V gene. The CDR3 DNA follows: TGCGCCAGCAGCTCAGTAACAGGATTCCAAGAGACCCAGTACTTC. It codes for CASSSVTGFQETQYF.

The genes are TRBV7-2 and TRBJ2-1; the match to TRBD2 covers 9 bases. Germline values: CDR1 SGHTA, CDR2 FQGNSA. V was pared by 1 base and J by 3 bases, with 7 bases of the junction left unmatched. There are 17 residues in the CDR3. The CDR3 region is CASSLGSGGSHYNEQFF. As DNA, the CDR3 is TGTGCCAGCAGCTTAGGGAGCGGGGGGTCCCACTACAATGAGCAGTTCTTC.

The chain carries TRBV30 and TRBJ1-2; a possible D gene is TRBD1 (6 bases). The CDR3 runs to 13 residues. Between the trimmed V and J ends, which lost 3 bases and 1 base, there was a span of 9 bases. The germline V gene has CDR1 GTSNPN and CDR2 SVGIG (reference sequence). The CDR3 sequence is CAWSEDSNYGYTF. The CDR3 bases are TGTGCCTGGAGCGAGGACAGTAACTATGGCTACACCTTC.

There are a few counts of this clone. The chain combines TRBV29-1 with TRBJ1-2; tentative D call: TRBD1 (6 bases). Germline-derived CDR1 and CDR2 are SQVTM and ANQGSEA. The CDR3 totals 16 residues. V was clipped by 1 base and J by 0 bases, with 15 bases between them. CDR3 protein: CSVEVVGQKANYGYTF. CDR3 DNA: TGCAGCGTTGAAGTGGTCGGACAGAAAGCTAACTATGGCTACACCTTC.

The table lists this clone with a few counts. The V call is TRBV7-8, the J call TRBJ2-2; 10 nucleotides agree with TRBD2. The CDR3 totals 16 residues. Trimming cost V 5 bases and J 7 bases; bases outside gene matches: 10. Germline values: CDR1 SGHVS, CDR2 FQNEAQ. CDR3 bases: TGTGCCAGCAGCACAACTAGCGGGGTAACGGGCGGGGAGCTGTTTTTT. As protein: CASSTTSGVTGGELFF.

A few counts support this clone. The rearrangement links TRBV29-1 to TRBJ1-2; D is perhaps TRBD1 (5 bases). There are 12 residues in the CDR3. V lost 4 bases, J lost 8 bases, and 14 bases lay in between. Germline V lookup: CDR1 SQVTM, CDR2 ANQGSEA. The CDR3 sequence is CSVASAGKGYTF. The CDR3 bases are TGCAGCGTTGCGTCGGCAGGGAAGGGCTACACCTTC.

The V and J genes are TRBV29-1 and TRBJ1-1; a possible D gene is TRBD1 (5 bases). The CDR3 sequence is 15 residues long. Germline assignment: CDR1 SQVTM and CDR2 ANQGSEA. Trimming shortened V by 1 base and J by 4 bases, and 16 bases separated the two germline ends. The DNA for the CDR3 is TGCAGCGTTGAAGTCCCCCGGGGACCGAGCACTGAAGCTTTCTTT. Protein product: CSVEVPRGPSTEAFF. Complete variable domain (other parts from reference TRBV29-1 and TRBJ1-1): SAVISQKPSRDICQRGTSLTIQCQVDSQVTMMFWYRQQPGQSLTLIATANQGSEATYESGFVIDKFPISRPNLTFSTLTVSNMSPEDSSIYLCSVEVPRGPSTEAFFGQGTRLTVV.

The chain is built from TRBV9 and TRBJ1-6; unclear D gene. This CDR3 is built from 14 residues. V shed 7 bases and J shed 0 bases, with 8 bases lying between them. Germline CDR1 SGDLS, CDR2 YYNGEE. CDR3 sequence: CASGVSSYNSPLHF. The DNA for the CDR3 is TGTGCCAGCGGAGTGAGCTCCTATAATTCACCCCTCCACTTT. The full variable domain, in which reference TRBV9 and TRBJ1-6 provide the parts outside the CDR3, is DSGVTQTPKHLITATGQRVTLRCSPRSGDLSVYWYQQSLDQGLQFLIQYYNGEERAKGNILERFSAQQFPDLHSELNLSSLELGDSALYFCASGVSSYNSPLHFGNGTRLTVT.

The chain couples TRBV30 to TRBJ2-3; no clear D. V shed 4 bases and J shed 3 bases, with 8 bases lying between them. Per the germline V gene, CDR1 is GTSNPN and CDR2 is SVGIG (reference sequence). CDR3 length equals 12 residues. CDR3 protein: CAWIPRTDTQYF. CDR3 bases: TGTGCCTGGATTCCCCGGACAGATACGCAGTATTTT.

The V call is TRBV29-1, the J call TRBJ2-2, with 12 positions matching TRBD2. Unmatched junction bases numbered 3, after V lost 3 bases and J lost 7 bases. This CDR3 spans 14 amino acids. Germline CDR1 and CDR2: SQVTM and ANQGSEA. The CDR3 DNA is TGCAGCGTTGAGACTAGCGGGGGCCACGGGGAGCTGTTTTTT. Amino acid sequence: CSVETSGGHGELFF.

The chain combines TRBV29-1 with TRBJ1-1; the D gene is possibly TRBD1 (5 bases). V lost 7 bases and J 2 bases, leaving 11 bases between the germline ends. The CDR3 consists of 12 residues. CDR1 and CDR2 from the germline V gene are SQVTM and ANQGSEA. CDR3 nucleotide sequence: TGCAGCGCCGCTAGGGGTAACACTGAAGCTTTCTTT. Amino acids: CSAARGNTEAFF.